This T cell receptor (beta chain) was observed in a study of cytomegalovirus exposure and HLA in healthy donors. Study-wide findings and caveats: It was confirmed in vitro that a few of the CMV-associated chains were specific for CMV antigens. It was reportedly the case that the classifier diagnosed cytomegalovirus status with high specificity and sensitivity.

Clones were read by immunoSEQ multiplex PCR, and TCRdb kept only the in-frame ones, dropping some. The sample shows 200,000 to 250,000 clones, less than 85% of them seen only once. Comment on this clone: Its antigen is unknown.

The V segment lost 7 bases and the J segment 8 bases; nucleotides outside the gene matches: 11. Germline-derived CDR1 and CDR2 are MNHEY and SMNVEV (reference sequence). The CDR3 loop spans 14 amino acids. The sequenced material came from PBMCs. J is TRBJ2-4 and V is TRBV27, with 7 bases lining up with TRBD1. The TCR originated in a woman between 18 and 30 years old in good health and CMV-seronegative. The CDR3, as DNA: TGTGCCAGCAAGTTCCCCGGACAGGCTGACATTCAGTACTTC. Translated: CASKFPGQADIQYF.